This TCR beta chain is drawn from a study of beta chain features in type 1 diabetes (dated by TCRdb to 2017 to 2018). The study in broad terms: Patients and healthy donors did not differ in mean age, gender distribution, total cell number or subset yield. A total of 107,917,701 sorted cells were examined across all samples, and the number of cells per subset was strongly correlated with RNA yield. Naive and central memory subsets were obtained from all 30 or so donors, but regulatory and stem cell-like memory subsets were isolated from only 8 patients and about 8 healthy donors. The study compared TCRB repertoires of sorted circulating CD4+ T cell subsets between recently diagnosed type 1 diabetes patients and matched healthy donors. The investigation overall reported the following: Naive, central memory and regulatory TCRB repertoires appeared more similar among patients than among healthy donors. Shorter templates might have been favored by PCR, but patient and control samples were amplified and corrected together, so both groups would have been affected equally by any skew. Because the HLA sub-analyses included only small numbers of individuals, any influence of HLA type on TCRB rearrangement was left unresolved. Sequencing cDNA rather than genomic DNA could over-represent highly expressing activated cells, although activation and CD3 levels did not differ between groups. A moderate but significant shortening of TCRB CDR3 length was observed in type 1 diabetes patients in all four CD4+ subsets. Patients with type 1 diabetes made fewer insertions and deleted more nucleotides at VDJ recombination sites, implying thymic rearrangement abnormalities.

Comment on this clone: What this receptor recognizes is not known. The sample holds no much larger clone one base away, and base qualities are not on file.

Each donor gave one peripheral blood draw, averaging roughly 100 mL, which was collected into heparinised tubes. Using a panel that included CD45RO, CCR7, CD25, CD127, CD95 and CD27, naive, central memory, regulatory and stem cell-like memory CD4+ T cells were sorted on a BD FACSAria II. All sorted populations exceeded 95% purity. Right away, PBMCs were isolated by Lymphoprep density gradient centrifugation and were stained directly, with no culture step. Samples were stained and sorted in pairs, with one healthy donor and one patient per experiment, so that batch effects were minimized. From the germline V gene, CDR1 is SGHTA and CDR2 is FQGNSA. From its cysteine to its phenylalanine, the CDR3 spans 15 amino acids. The kept DNA is CDR3 alone, 45 bases in frame from the first base. Unmatched junction bases come to 7, with V trimmed by 2 bases and J by 5 bases. The High Capacity cDNA Reverse Transcription Kit was used to reverse transcribe all of the isolated RNA, meaning that expressed TCRB transcripts were what got sequenced. Deep immunoSEQ sequencing was applied to naive, central memory and regulatory T cell samples, giving an average of approximately 4 million total reads per sample. Sorted cells were lysed in RLT buffer, and RNA was extracted using DNase-treated RNeasy Micro or Mini kits according to cell number. Each cell subset was processed on its own to prevent cross-contamination, while patient and healthy donor samples were processed together. The immunoSEQ multiplex PCR was used to amplify TCRB sequences from cDNA, yielding 87-bp fragments that span the CDR3 region. Sequencing of the amplicons was performed on the Illumina HiSeq platform. The paper's processing steps were these. PCR bias was corrected computationally using synthetic template baselines, and reads within Hamming distance 2 were collapsed, with unmergeable singletons discarded. Reads were aligned against IMGT to assign V, D and J genes, CDR3 length and insertions or deletions at six rearrangement sites. Within each subset, clonotype counts were normalized to sorted cell number, after which true diversity and Gini coefficients were computed with the tcR R package. The overlap coefficient, calculated on TCRB nucleotide sequences, was used to measure repertoire sharing. TCRdb obtained this table from immuneACCESS and retained in-frame rearrangements with V and J assigned. These tables miss some clones; where compared with another copy, unresolved V genes account for less than half of the shortfall, and the remainder is unexplained. V and J calls and clone size are given by that table; D and trimming were obtained from the DNA. This sample is represented by 150,000 or so clones; about 44% of them were singletons. The ten largest clones take up roughly 0.42% of the sample.

The source of this sequence is a man younger than 30 in good health. The chain is encoded by TRBV7-2 joined to TRBJ2-7, and 9 junction bases match TRBD1. The sequencing input was Tregs from blood. The cell subset or site label, read with the paper, signifies: regulatory CD4+ T cells. The bases are TGTGCCAGCAGCTTACCACTTGGGACAGGGAACGAGCAGTACTTC. It is translated as CASSLPLGTGNEQYF.